This T cell receptor beta chain stems from a study of somatic mutations in cytotoxic T cells in rheumatoid arthritis. In the study overall: Among the T-cell populations stained with V beta antibodies, some were separated by flow sorting at nearly 100% purity, including V beta1+ cells whose TCRB was sequenced.

With regard to this clone: Its antigen is currently unknown.

Germline loops: CDR1 LGHNA, CDR2 YSLEER. V lost 2 bases and J lost 4, with 11 bases in between. The CDR3 is made up of 15 amino acids. Profiling relied on immunoSEQ multiplex PCR, and the TCRdb table lists in-frame clones only, not all of them. The data contain about 20,000 clones, less than 80% of them singletons. Study-level points and caveats: Nobody adjusted the slight TRBV07 underrepresentation in rheumatoid arthritis patients for multiple comparisons. Rheumatoid arthritis patients, but not healthy controls, exhibited increasing CD8+ clonality with age. With fewer than 85 patients examined, 7 or 8 had a largest CD8+ clone exceeding 20% of CD8+ cells.

Sequenced material: CD8+ T cells sorted from blood. The rearrangement uses TRBV4-3 and TRBJ2-2, with a tentative D call TRBD2 (5 bases). This clonotype was obtained from a man in his 60s in good health. As DNA, the CDR3 is TGCGCCAGCAGCCAATGGGGTGCGGGCACCGGGGAGCTGTTTTTT. Translating it yields CASSQWGAGTGELFF.